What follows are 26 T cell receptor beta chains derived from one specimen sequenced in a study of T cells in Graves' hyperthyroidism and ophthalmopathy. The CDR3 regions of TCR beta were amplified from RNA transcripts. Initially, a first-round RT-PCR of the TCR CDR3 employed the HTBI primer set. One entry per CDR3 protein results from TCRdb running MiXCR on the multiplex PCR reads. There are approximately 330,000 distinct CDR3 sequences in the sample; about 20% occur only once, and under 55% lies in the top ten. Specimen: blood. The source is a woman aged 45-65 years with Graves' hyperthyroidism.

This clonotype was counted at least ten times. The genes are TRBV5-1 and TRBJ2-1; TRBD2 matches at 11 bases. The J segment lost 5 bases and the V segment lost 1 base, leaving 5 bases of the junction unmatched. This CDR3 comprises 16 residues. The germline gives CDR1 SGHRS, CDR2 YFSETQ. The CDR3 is CASSLTTSGGHNEQFF. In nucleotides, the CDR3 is TGCGCCAGCAGCTTGACTACTAGCGGGGGCCACAATGAGCAGTTCTTC.

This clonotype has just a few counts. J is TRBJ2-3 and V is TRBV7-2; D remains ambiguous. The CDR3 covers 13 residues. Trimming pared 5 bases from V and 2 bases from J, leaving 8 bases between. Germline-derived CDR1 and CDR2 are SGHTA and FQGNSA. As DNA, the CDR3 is TGTGCCAGCAGCGCCTATCCCACAGATACGCAGTATTTT. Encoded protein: CASSAYPTDTQYF.

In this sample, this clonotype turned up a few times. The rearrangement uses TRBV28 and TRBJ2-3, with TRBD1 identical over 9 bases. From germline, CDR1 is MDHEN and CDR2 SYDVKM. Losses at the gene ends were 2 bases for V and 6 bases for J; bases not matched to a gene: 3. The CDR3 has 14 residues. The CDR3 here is CASSLDRGDDTQYF. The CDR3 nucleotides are TGTGCCAGCAGTTTAGACAGGGGGGACGATACGCAGTATTTT.

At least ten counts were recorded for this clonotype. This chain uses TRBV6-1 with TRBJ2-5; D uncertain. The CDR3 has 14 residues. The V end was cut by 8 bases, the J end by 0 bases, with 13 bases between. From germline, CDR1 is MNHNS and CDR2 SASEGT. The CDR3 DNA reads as TGTGCCAGCCGCCTCCGGATGTACCAAGAGACCCAGTACTTC. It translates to CASRLRMYQETQYF.

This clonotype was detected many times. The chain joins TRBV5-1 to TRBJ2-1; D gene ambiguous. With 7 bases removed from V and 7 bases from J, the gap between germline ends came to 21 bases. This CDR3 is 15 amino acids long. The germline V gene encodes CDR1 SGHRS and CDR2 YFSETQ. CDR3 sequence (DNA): TGCGCCAGCGGTATAGGTCCAGGTATTACTAATGAGCAGTTCTTC. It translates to CASGIGPGITNEQFF.

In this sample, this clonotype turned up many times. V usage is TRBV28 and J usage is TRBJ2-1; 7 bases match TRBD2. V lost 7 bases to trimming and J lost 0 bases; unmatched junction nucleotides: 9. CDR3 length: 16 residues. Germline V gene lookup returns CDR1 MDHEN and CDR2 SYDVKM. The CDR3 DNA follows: TGTGCCAGCACCCTAGGGGCGGGAGCCTCCTACAATGAGCAGTTCTTC. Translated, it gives CASTLGAGASYNEQFF.

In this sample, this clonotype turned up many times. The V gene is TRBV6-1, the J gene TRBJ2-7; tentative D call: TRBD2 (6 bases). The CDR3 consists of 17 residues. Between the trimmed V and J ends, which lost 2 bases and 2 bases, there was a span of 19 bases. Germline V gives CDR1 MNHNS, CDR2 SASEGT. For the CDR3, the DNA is TGTGCCAGCAGTGAACTCCTCGGGGGACTTACTGCCTACGAGCAGTACTTC. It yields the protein CASSELLGGLTAYEQYF.

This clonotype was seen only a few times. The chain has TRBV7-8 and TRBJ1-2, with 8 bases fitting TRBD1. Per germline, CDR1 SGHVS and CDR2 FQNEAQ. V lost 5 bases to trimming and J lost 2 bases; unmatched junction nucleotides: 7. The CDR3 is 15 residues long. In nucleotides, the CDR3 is TGTGCCAGCAGCCCCAGGGGGCGAGGGAACTATGGCTACACCTTC. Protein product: CASSPRGRGNYGYTF.

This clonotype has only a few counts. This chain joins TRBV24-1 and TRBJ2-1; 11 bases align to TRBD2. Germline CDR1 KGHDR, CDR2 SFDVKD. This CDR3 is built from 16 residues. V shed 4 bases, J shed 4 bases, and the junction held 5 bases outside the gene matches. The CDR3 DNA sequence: TGTGCCACCAGTGACCCTGGGACTAGCGGATACAATGAGCAGTTCTTC. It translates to CATSDPGTSGYNEQFF.

CDR3 bases: TGTGCCAGCACCCAATCGGCAGGCGGCCATGGCTACACCTTC. This translates into CASTQSAGGHGYTF. The V gene is TRBV6-1, the J gene TRBJ1-2; D is unclear. Trimming took off 7 bases at V and 6 bases at J, with 18 bases between the two ends. The CDR3 length is 14 residues. From germline, CDR1 is MNHNS and CDR2 SASEGT.

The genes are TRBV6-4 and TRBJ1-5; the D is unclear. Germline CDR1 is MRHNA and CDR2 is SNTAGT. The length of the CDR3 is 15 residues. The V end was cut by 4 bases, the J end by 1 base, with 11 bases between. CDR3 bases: TGTGCCAGCAGTGTGGAGGCGGGGAGCAATCAGCCCCAGCATTTT. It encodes CASSVEAGSNQPQHF.

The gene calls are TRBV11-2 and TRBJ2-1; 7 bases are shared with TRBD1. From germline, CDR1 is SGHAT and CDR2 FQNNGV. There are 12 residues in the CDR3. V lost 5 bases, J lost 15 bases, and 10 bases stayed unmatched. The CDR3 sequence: CASSPNRGSRFF. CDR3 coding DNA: TGTGCCAGCAGCCCCAACAGGGGTTCTCGGTTCTTC.

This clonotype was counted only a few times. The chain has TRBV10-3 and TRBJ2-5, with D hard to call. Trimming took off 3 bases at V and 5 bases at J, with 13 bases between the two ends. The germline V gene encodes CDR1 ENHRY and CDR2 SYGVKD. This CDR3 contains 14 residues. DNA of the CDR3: TGTGCCATCAGTGAAGAAGGTTTGTGGGAGACCCAGTACTTC. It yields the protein CAISEEGLWETQYF.

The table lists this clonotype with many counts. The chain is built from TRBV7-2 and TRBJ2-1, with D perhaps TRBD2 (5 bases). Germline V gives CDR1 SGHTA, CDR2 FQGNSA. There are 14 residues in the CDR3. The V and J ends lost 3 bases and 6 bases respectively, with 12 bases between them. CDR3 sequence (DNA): TGTGCCAGCAGCTTCAACCTAGAGGGCAATGAGCAGTTCTTC. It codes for CASSFNLEGNEQFF.

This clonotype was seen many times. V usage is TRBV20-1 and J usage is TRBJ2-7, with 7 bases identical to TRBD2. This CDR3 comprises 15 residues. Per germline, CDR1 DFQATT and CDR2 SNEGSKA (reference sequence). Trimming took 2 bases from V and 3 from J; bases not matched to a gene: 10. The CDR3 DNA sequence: TGCAGTGCTAGACCTCAAGCGGGATCTAACTACGAGCAGTACTTC. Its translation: CSARPQAGSNYEQYF.

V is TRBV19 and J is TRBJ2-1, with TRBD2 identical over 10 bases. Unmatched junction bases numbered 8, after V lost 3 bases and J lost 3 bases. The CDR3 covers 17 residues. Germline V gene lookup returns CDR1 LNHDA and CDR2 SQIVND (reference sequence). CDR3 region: CASSMGASGRFYNEQFF. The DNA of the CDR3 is TGTGCCAGTAGTATGGGGGCTAGCGGGAGATTCTACAATGAGCAGTTCTTC.

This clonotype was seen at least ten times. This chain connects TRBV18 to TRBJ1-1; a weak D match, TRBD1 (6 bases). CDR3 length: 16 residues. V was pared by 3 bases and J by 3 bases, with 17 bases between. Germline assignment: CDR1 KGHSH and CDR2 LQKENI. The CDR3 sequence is CASSPGQLIGHTEAFF. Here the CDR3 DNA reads TGTGCCAGCTCACCTGGACAGTTGATCGGGCACACTGAAGCTTTCTTT. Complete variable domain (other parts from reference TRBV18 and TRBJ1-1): NAGVMQNPRHLVRRRGQEARLRCSPMKGHSHVYWYRQLPEEGLKFMVYLQKENIIDESGMPKERFSAEFPKEGPSILRIQQVVRGDSAAYFCASSPGQLIGHTEAFFGQGTRLTVV.

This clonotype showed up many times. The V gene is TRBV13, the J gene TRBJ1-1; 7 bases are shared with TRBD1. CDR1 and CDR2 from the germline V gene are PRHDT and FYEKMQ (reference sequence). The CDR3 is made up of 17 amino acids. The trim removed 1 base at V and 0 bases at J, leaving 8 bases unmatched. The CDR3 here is CASSLDRQGRLNTEAFF. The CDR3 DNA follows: TGTGCCAGCAGCTTAGACAGACAGGGCAGGTTGAACACTGAAGCTTTCTTT.

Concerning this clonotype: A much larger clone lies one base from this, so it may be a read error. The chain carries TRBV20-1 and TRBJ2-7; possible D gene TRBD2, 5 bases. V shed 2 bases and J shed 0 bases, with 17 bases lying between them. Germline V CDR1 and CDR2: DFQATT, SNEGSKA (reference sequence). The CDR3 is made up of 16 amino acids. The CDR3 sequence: CSARSGRVASSYEQYF. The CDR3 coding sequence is TGCAGTGCTAGATCCGGTAGGGTAGCGAGCTCCTACGAGCAGTACTTC.

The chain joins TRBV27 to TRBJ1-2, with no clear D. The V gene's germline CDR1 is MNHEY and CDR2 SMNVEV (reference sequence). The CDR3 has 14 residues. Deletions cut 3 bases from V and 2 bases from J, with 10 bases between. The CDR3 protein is CASSFGETNYGYTF. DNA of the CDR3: TGTGCCAGCAGTTTTGGGGAGACAAACTATGGCTACACCTTC.

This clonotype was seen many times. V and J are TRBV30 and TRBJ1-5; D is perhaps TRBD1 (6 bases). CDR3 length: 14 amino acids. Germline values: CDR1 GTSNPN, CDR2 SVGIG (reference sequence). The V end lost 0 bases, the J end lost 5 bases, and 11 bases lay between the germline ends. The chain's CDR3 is CAWSVTGSDQPQHF. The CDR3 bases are TGTGCCTGGAGTGTAACAGGGAGTGATCAGCCCCAGCATTTT.

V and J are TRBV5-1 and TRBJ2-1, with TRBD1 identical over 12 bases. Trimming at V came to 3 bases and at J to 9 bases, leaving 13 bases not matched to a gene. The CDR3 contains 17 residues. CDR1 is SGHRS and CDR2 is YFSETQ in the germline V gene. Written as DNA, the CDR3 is TGCGCCAGCAGCTCGATGGGACAGGGGGCGCGATCAAGTGAGCAGTTCTTC. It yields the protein CASSSMGQGARSSEQFF.

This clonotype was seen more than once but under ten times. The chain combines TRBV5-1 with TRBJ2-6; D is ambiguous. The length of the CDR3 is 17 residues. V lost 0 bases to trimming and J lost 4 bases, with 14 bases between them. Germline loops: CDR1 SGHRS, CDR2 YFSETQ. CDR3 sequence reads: CASSLDYFVPGANVLTF. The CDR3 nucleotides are TGCGCCAGCAGCTTGGATTACTTCGTTCCAGGGGCCAACGTCCTGACTTTC.

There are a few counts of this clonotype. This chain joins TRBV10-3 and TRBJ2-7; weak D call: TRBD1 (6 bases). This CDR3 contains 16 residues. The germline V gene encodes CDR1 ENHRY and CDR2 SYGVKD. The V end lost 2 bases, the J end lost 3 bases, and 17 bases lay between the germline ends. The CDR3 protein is CAISELGGGQRYEQYF. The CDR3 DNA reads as TGTGCCATCAGTGAGCTCGGAGGCGGACAGCGCTACGAGCAGTACTTC.

This CDR3 is CASSYGSYEQYF. The CDR3 bases are TGTGCCAGCAGCTACGGATCGTACGAGCAGTACTTC. The rearrangement uses TRBV11-1 and TRBJ2-7; D is unresolved. Germline CDR1 is SGHAT and CDR2 is FQDESV (reference sequence). The V end was cut by 4 bases, the J end by 4 bases, with 8 bases between. The CDR3 runs to 12 residues.

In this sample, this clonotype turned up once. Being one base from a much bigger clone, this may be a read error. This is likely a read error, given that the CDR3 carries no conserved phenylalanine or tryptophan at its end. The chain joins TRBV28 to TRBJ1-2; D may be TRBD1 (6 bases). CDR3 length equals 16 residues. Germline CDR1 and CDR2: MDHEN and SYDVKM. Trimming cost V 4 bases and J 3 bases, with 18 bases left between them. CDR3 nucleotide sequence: TGTGCCAGCAGTTCCCCTGGACAGAGGAGAGACTATGGCTACACCTCC. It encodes CASSSPGQRRDYGYTS.